This TCR beta chain was obtained from a study of blood T cell repertoires in COVID-19. CDR3 size: 14 residues. Trimming cost V 6 bases and J 5 bases, with 14 bases left between them. Germline CDR1 reads MDHEN; CDR2 reads SYDVKM. Data came from immunoSEQ multiplex PCR; TCRdb stores just in-frame clones and leaves some out. This sample has roughly 78,000 clones, with roughly 86% found just once. This chain links TRBV28 with TRBJ2-1; D not certain. Input material: peripheral blood. The clonotype originates from a woman aged 55-69 years with acute or convalescent COVID-19. This CDR3 reads CASSPGTPDNEQFF. In DNA, the CDR3 is TGTGCCAGCAGCCCAGGAACACCTGACAATGAGCAGTTCTTC. The full variable domain, in which reference TRBV28 and TRBJ2-1 provide the parts outside the CDR3, is DVKVTQSSRYLVKRTGEKVFLECVQDMDHENMFWYRQDPGLGLRLIYFSYDVKMKEKGDIPEGYSVSREKKERFSLILESASTNQTSMYLCASSPGTPDNEQFFGPGTRLTVL.